Listed below are T cell receptor beta chains from one sample, sequenced in a study of T-cell memory formation after mild COVID-19. TCRdb re-derived calls from the 5' RACE reads in MiXCR, one entry per CDR3 protein. Among 360,000 or so distinct CDR3 sequences listed, 25% to 30% were seen once. The sequenced sample consisted of PBMCs or a T cell subset sorted from them (not recorded which). The receptors shown here come from an adult woman who had mild COVID-19 (a few samples of this study predate the infection). Cell type and time point are not known. Each CDR3 is given with its conserved first and last residue. Each record gives: V gene, CDR3 length, J gene, clone size, D gene, CDR3 DNA, CDR3 protein. A D gene is named only where the DNA matches it firmly. Not every row has a clone size; where given, it reads once, few, many or a size class.

TRBV6-4,15,TRBJ2-3,many,.,TGTGCCAGCAGTGAAGGGTCAGGTGGACGCGGTACGCAGTATTTT,CASSEGSGGRGTQYF
TRBV7-9,14,TRBJ2-5,.,.,TGTGCCAGCAGCTTAGGTCAGGGTCCAGGGACCCAGTACTTC,CASSLGQGPGTQYF
TRBV4-3,15,TRBJ2-6,.,.,TGCGCCAGCGGAAGGGGGGTTTCTGGGGCCAACGTCCTGACTTTC,CASGRGVSGANVLTF
TRBV14,17,TRBJ2-3,few,.,TGTGCCAGCAGCCAGCTACGGAGGGCCTATAATCAGGATACGCAGTATTTT,CASSQLRRAYNQDTQYF
TRBV7-9,16,TRBJ2-2,.,TRBD1,TGTGCCAGCAGCTCTTGGGACAGGATCAACACCGGGGAGCTGTTTTTT,CASSSWDRINTGELFF
TRBV5-6,14,TRBJ2-2,.,TRBD1,TGTGCCAGCACCCCCGGGACAGGGGTCGGGGAGCTGTTTTTT,CASTPGTGVGELFF
TRBV24-1,12,TRBJ1-1,.,TRBD1,TGTGCCACCAGTGTCGCAGGGGGCGGGGCTTTCTTT,CATSVAGGGAFF
TRBV29-1,13,TRBJ1-2,.,TRBD1,TGCAGCGGCGTATCCGGGACAGGGGATGGCTACACCTTC,CSGVSGTGDGYTF
TRBV10-3,15,TRBJ2-7,.,TRBD1,TGTGCCACCGGAACTGCGGGACAGGGGTTGGACGAGCAGTACTTC,CATGTAGQGLDEQYF
TRBV12-3/TRBV12-4,14,TRBJ1-1,few,.,TGTGCCAGCAGTTTATCGGGGAGGGGCACTGAAGCTTTCTTT,CASSLSGRGTEAFF
TRBV5-4,19,TRBJ2-3,few,TRBD2,TGTGCCAGCAGCAGTCGAGTACTAGCGGGGGGGCCCCGCGCAGATACGCAGTATTTT,CASSSRVLAGGPRADTQYF
TRBV21-1,15,TRBJ2-7,.,.,TGTGCCAGCAGCAAATATGACGCCGAATGCTACGAGCAGTACTTC,CASSKYDAECYEQYF
TRBV6-2/TRBV6-3,15,TRBJ2-7,.,TRBD2,TGTGCCAGCAACCCGACTAGCGGGACTACGGGGGAGCAGTACTTC,CASNPTSGTTGEQYF
TRBV7-9,13,TRBJ2-5,.,TRBD1,TGTGCCAGCAGCCCCGGACAGGGGAAGACCCAGTACTTC,CASSPGQGKTQYF
TRBV28,16,TRBJ2-3,.,.,TGTGCCAGCAGTTCCGTCAAGATGGGGGACACAGATACGCAGTATTTT,CASSSVKMGDTDTQYF
TRBV12-3/TRBV12-4,15,TRBJ1-2,.,.,TGTGCCAGCAGCCCACTACTTACAGGGATCTATGGCTACTCCTTC,CASSPLLTGIYGYSF
TRBV5-1,15,TRBJ1-1,few,.,TGCGCCAGCAGCTTGGTTGGGGGGATTAACACTGAAGCTTTCTTT,CASSLVGGINTEAFF
TRBV4-3,16,TRBJ2-1,many,.,TGCGCCAGCAGCCAAGACGGGGGCAGGGGAGGCAATGAGCAGTTCTTC,CASSQDGGRGGNEQFF
TRBV2,14,TRBJ1-5,.,.,TGTGCCAGCAGTTTCAGCTATAGCAATCAGCCCCAGCATTTT,CASSFSYSNQPQHF
TRBV5-1,14,TRBJ1-1,many,.,TGCGCCAGCAGCTTGGGGGAGCTGAACACTGAAGCTTTCTTT,CASSLGELNTEAFF
TRBV6-2/TRBV6-3,15,TRBJ2-7,.,TRBD2,TGTGCCAGCAGTTACCAGGCGGGAGGCTTCTACGAGCAGTACTTC,CASSYQAGGFYEQYF
TRBV11-2,15,TRBJ2-5,.,.,TGTGCCAGCAGCCTATCCCAGGGGGGAGGCGAGACCCAGTACTTC,CASSLSQGGGETQYF
TRBV20-1,15,TRBJ2-1,many,TRBD2,TGCAGTGCTAGAGATCAGGGACTAGCCTTCGATGAGCAGTTCTTC,CSARDQGLAFDEQFF
TRBV6-5,14,TRBJ2-7,few,TRBD1,TGTGCCAGCAGATCTGACAGGGGAGGCTACGAGCAGTACTTC,CASRSDRGGYEQYF
TRBV29-1,10,TRBJ2-5,few,.,TGCAGCGCCAAAGGGATAGACCAGTACTTC,CSAKGIDQYF
TRBV11-3,13,TRBJ1-1,few,.,TGTGCCAGCAGCCCCCGGACGGTCGGTGAAGCTTTCTTT,CASSPRTVGEAFF
TRBV5-1,15,TRBJ2-7,few,TRBD1,TGCGCCAGCAGCTTCTGGGGACAGGAATTTGGCGAGCAGTACTTC,CASSFWGQEFGEQYF
TRBV7-7,13,TRBJ2-5,many,TRBD1,TGTGCTAGCAGCCGACAGGGGGCTGAGACCCAGTACTTC,CASSRQGAETQYF
TRBV5-4,14,TRBJ2-5,.,.,TGTGCCAGCAGCTTGGCCAGTCGTGAGGAGACCCAGTACTTC,CASSLASREETQYF
TRBV27,15,TRBJ2-1,.,.,TGTGCCAGCAGTTTATGGCTTAGCGACTACAATGAGCAGTTCTTC,CASSLWLSDYNEQFF
TRBV10-3,14,TRBJ2-3,few,TRBD2,TGTGCCATCAGTGAACTCGGGGGGACAGATACGCAGTATTTT,CAISELGGTDTQYF
TRBV7-7,15,TRBJ1-1,.,.,TGTGCCAGCAGCCCGTTCCCGGGAAGGAACACTGAAGCTTTCTTT,CASSPFPGRNTEAFF
TRBV5-1,15,TRBJ2-3,.,.,TGCGCCAGCAGCGCCGACAGGAGTAGCACAGATACGCAGTATTTT,CASSADRSSTDTQYF
TRBV12-3/TRBV12-4,17,TRBJ2-1,few,.,TGTGCCAGCAATGAGGCTTCAGGCAGAGGGGCTTACAATGAGCAGTTCTTC,CASNEASGRGAYNEQFF
TRBV4-2,18,TRBJ2-3,.,TRBD2,TGTGCCAGCAGCCAAGAGACTAGCGGGAGTGGGGAGGCAGATACGCAGTATTTT,CASSQETSGSGEADTQYF
TRBV5-4,15,TRBJ2-6,few,TRBD1,TGTGCCAGCAGCCAGACAGGGTCCGGGGCCAACGTCCTGACTTTC,CASSQTGSGANVLTF
TRBV12-3/TRBV12-4,13,TRBJ2-7,.,.,TGTGCCAGCAGTTGGACAAGTCCCTACGAGCAGTACTTC,CASSWTSPYEQYF
TRBV5-1,13,TRBJ2-5,few,TRBD1,TGCGCCAGCAGCTCCGGACAGGGGGTGGCCCAGTACTTC,CASSSGQGVAQYF
TRBV4-1,15,TRBJ1-2,.,.,TGCGCCAGCAGCCAAGACTATGCCAGCTTCTATGGCTACACCTTC,CASSQDYASFYGYTF